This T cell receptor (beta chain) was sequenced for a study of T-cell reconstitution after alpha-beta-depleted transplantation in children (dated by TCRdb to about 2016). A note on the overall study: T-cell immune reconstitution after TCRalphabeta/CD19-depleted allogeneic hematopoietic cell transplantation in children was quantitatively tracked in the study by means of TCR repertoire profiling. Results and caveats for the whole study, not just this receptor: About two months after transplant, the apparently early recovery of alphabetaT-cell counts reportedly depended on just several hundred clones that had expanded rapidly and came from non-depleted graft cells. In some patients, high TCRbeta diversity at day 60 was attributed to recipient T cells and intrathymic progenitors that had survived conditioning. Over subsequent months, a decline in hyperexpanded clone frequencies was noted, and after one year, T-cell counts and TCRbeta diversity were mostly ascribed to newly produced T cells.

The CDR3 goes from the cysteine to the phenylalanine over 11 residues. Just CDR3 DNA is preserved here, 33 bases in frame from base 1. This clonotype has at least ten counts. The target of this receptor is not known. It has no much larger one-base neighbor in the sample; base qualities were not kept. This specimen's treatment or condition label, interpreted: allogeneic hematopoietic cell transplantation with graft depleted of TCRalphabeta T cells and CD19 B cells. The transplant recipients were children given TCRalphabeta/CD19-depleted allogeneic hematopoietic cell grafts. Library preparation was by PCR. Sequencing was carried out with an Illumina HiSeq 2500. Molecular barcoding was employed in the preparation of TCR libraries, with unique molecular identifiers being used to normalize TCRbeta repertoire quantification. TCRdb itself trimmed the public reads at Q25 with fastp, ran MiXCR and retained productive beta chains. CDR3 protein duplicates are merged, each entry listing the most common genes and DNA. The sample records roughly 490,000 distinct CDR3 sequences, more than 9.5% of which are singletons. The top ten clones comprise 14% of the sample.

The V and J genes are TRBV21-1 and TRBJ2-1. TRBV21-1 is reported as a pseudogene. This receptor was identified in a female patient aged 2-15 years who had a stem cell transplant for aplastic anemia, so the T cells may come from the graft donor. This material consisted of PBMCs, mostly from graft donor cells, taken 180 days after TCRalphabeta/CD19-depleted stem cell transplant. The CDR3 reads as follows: CATNLDDEQFF. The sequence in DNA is TGTGCCACCAACTTAGACGATGAGCAGTTCTTC.